This T cell receptor beta chain was found in a study of shared clonotypes between healthy human individuals (dated by TCRdb to between 2020 and 2021). At the level of the whole study: The cohort included a few men and a couple of women between 18 and 49 years of age. Per donor, three plates each were used for CD4 naive and CD4 memory, two for CD8 naive, and one for CD8 memory. To estimate repertoire size and how much clonotype sharing occurs between individuals, the study deeply sequenced the blood TCR repertoires of several healthy adults. To increase sequencing depth and limit assay-specific biases, TCR repertoire library preparation and sequencing were carried out by different laboratories using diverse techniques. Between about 0.85 and 9.5 billion PBMCs per donor were obtained by leukapheresis. The investigation overall reported the following: Only blood was sampled, and tissue TCR repertoires likely differ from those in blood. About 4.5% of naive CD4, 3.5% of naive CD8, 2.3% of memory CD4, and 0.4% of memory CD8 clonotypes were shared across a handful of donors. Even with the large sequencing depth, rarefaction of the sorted-subset datasets indicated that sequencing was incomplete. Compared with non-shared clonotypes, clonotypes shared by all four sorted-subset donors had higher generation probabilities. Because the study included only a small number of donors, the genetic and exposure-history diversity represented was limited. Larger estimated clonotype richness was generally found for naive subsets than for memory subsets. Pairwise subsampling led to the expectation that sequencing depth would affect the degree of clonotype sharing among donors.

The donors were healthy, HIV-negative adults with no recently reported acute infections or vaccinations. Every donor was a Caucasian adult residing in Nashville, Tennessee, USA. CD4+ T cells were enriched by magnetic negative selection, after which naive cells were positively selected on CD45RA and the negative fraction was taken as the memory subset. Blood was obtained by leukapheresis, after which PBMCs were separated by Ficoll-Histopaque density gradient centrifugation and cryopreserved in liquid nitrogen vapor phase. Purity and quantity of every magnetically sorted T cell population were checked by analytical flow cytometry. Each sorted fraction had its genomic DNA isolated and then quantified by UV absorbance on a Nanodrop 2000c. As to this clone: The target of this receptor is not known. Base qualities were left out, and no much larger clone turns up one base away.

V and J are trimmed by 4 bases and 6 bases, and the gene matches miss 12 bases of the junction. From a lookup of the germline V gene, CDR1 and CDR2 are WSHSY and SAAADI. There are 16 amino acids in the CDR3, from cysteine to phenylalanine inclusive. The DNA shown is the 48-base CDR3, in frame from base 1. Using the deep immunoSEQ assay, TCR CDR3 regions were amplified from genomic DNA by multiplex PCR. For each cell subset, the extracted genomic DNA was distributed evenly across all wells of several immunoSEQ 96-well plates, and each plate served as one replicate. For sorted subsets, around 200 ng genomic DNA, equal to 25,000 to 35,000 T cell genomes, was loaded into each replicate PCR. Purified libraries were quantified with a Qubit 3.0 fluorometer, sized on a Bioanalyzer 2100, and re-quantified with the KAPA Library Quantification kit. Every immunoSEQ 96-well plate was sequenced on a separate single-read 150-cycle Illumina NextSeq 550 flow cell. In the original analysis: Because the immunoSEQ output included only junctional sequences and no quality scores, the filtering could not be the same as the filtering used for full-length reads. To assign V/J genes and CDR3, sequences were annotated against IMGT germline references using PyIR, a Python wrapper for IgBLAST v1.9. Reads were filtered out if the reads had weak V/J assignments (E-value above 1e-6), no CDR3, stop codons, out-of-frame junctions, or ambiguous translated residues. V3J clonotypes were defined as sequences sharing an identical inferred V gene, J gene, and CDR3 amino acid sequence. To compute the percentage overlap between repertoires, the number of shared unique clonotypes was divided by the size of the smaller repertoire. Repertoire richness was assessed with RTK rarefaction, the Chao1 estimator, and Recon v2.1 estimates of unobserved clonotypes. OLGA was used to compute generation probabilities for all TCRbeta clonotypes that the gDNA method yielded from a few donors. In TCRdb, the immuneACCESS table is reduced to in-frame sequences with V and J assigned. These tables do not hold every clone; where another copy was compared, an unresolved V gene accounts for under half, and the others remain unexplained. V and J calls and clone size are given by that table; D and trimming were obtained from the DNA. The sample data list approximately 2.4 million clones, and about 94% of these were observed just once. The top ten hold approximately 0.13% of the sample.

The rearrangement joined TRBV10-2 to TRBJ2-3; 8 middle bases align to TRBD2. The TCR originated in a young man in good health. Specimen: naive CD4+ T cells sorted from blood. The cell subset or site label on this specimen signifies: CD45RA+ positively selected. The DNA is as follows: TGCGCCAGCAGTGGCCGTCTCGGGGGGGTGACGGATACGCAGTATTTT. Its product reads: CASSGRLGGVTDTQYF.